These 5 T cell receptor beta chains came from one sample sequenced in a study of blood T cell repertoires in COVID-19. This table comes from immunoSEQ multiplex PCR, and its TCRdb copy is limited to in-frame clones, with some not included. The sample holds over 90,000 clones, approximately 79% seen once. Material for sequencing was peripheral blood. The receptors originated from a man aged 65 to 79 with COVID-19, enrolled during active disease.

The rearrangement uses TRBV27 and TRBJ2-7; 12 nucleotides align to TRBD2. Germline V gene data show CDR1 as MNHEY and CDR2 as SMNVEV (reference sequence). The CDR3 is 15 residues long. Unmatched junction bases numbered 2, after V lost 2 bases and J lost 3 bases. The CDR3 DNA follows: TGTGCCAGCAGTTTAGGACTAGCGGGAAACTACGAGCAGTACTTC. Protein product: CASSLGLAGNYEQYF.

V gene TRBV27 combines with J gene TRBJ2-7; the match to TRBD1 covers 10 bases. Germline trimming cut 6 bases from V and 0 bases from J; bases unmatched to any gene: 11. CDR3 length: 17 amino acids. Germline loops: CDR1 MNHEY, CDR2 SMNVEV (reference sequence). The CDR3 is CASSPGTGARSSYEQYF. Written as DNA, the CDR3 is TGTGCCAGCAGCCCCGGGACAGGGGCGAGGAGCTCCTACGAGCAGTACTTC.

The chain recombines TRBV5-1 with TRBJ2-2, with 10 bases matching TRBD1. The CDR3 has 15 residues. Trimming took 1 base from V and 5 from J; bases not matched to a gene: 2. Per the germline V gene, CDR1 is SGHRS and CDR2 is YFSETQ. The CDR3 loop reads CASSLWTGGTGELFF. The CDR3 nucleotides are TGCGCCAGCAGCTTGTGGACAGGGGGAACCGGGGAGCTGTTTTTT. The variable domain in full, completed from reference TRBV5-1 and TRBJ2-2, reads KAGVTQTPRYLIKTRGQQVTLSCSPISGHRSVSWYQQTPGQGLQFLFEYFSETQRNKGNFPGRFSGRQFSNSRSEMNVSTLELGDSALYLCASSLWTGGTGELFFGEGSRLTVL.

CDR3 sequence reads: CASSKGHAYAEAFF. The CDR3, as DNA: TGTGCCAGCAGCAAGGGACACGCCTACGCTGAAGCTTTCTTT. This rearrangement joins TRBV5-6 to TRBJ1-1; D is possibly TRBD1 (6 bases). CDR3 length: 14 amino acids. The germline V gene encodes CDR1 SGHDT and CDR2 YYEEEE. The V gene lost 4 bases and the J gene lost 6 bases, with 16 bases spanning the gap.

V gene TRBV7-9 combines with J gene TRBJ2-3; D may be TRBD1 (5 bases). With 5 bases removed from V and 7 bases from J, the gap between germline ends came to 13 bases. The germline V gene has CDR1 SEHNR and CDR2 FQNEAQ (reference sequence). The CDR3 spans 13 residues. The CDR3 region is CASSQTPGNTQYF. The CDR3 DNA is TGTGCCAGCAGCCAGACCCCAGGGAATACGCAGTATTTT.